The 4 T cell receptor beta chains below all came from one sample that was sequenced in a study of tumor-infiltrating lymphocytes in primary liver carcinoma. cDNA specific to TCR beta was made from around 470 ng of total RNA, with a constant-region primer employed for priming. Slightly modified ARM-PCR served as the procedure for the TCR beta libraries. These libraries came from three rounds of nested multiplex PCR. Both of the initial two PCR rounds ran for around 9 cycles and employed TRBV1-TRBV30 forward primers alongside a C-beta reverse primer. One entry per CDR3 protein, called by TCRdb with MiXCR from the multiplex PCR reads. The sample holds 150,000 to 200,000 distinct CDR3 sequences, around four fifths seen once. Bulk tissue was left unsorted, and RNA and DNA were co-extracted from about 20-30 mg of it. The sequenced sample was tumor tissue from primary liver carcinoma. All receptors come from a man in his forties with primary liver carcinoma and hepatitis B virus infection.

This sequence joins TRBV29-1 and TRBJ1-5; tentative D call: TRBD1 (5 bases). The germline V gene encodes CDR1 SQVTM and CDR2 ANQGSEA. The CDR3 loop spans 14 amino acids. The V end was cut by 4 bases, the J end by 7 bases, with 17 bases between. CDR3 sequence: CSVGFPGNRQPQHF. CDR3 bases: TGCAGCGTTGGATTTCCAGGGAACCGACAGCCCCAGCATTTT.

A remark on this clonotype: At one end, the junction sequence differs from germline, possibly due to a read error. This chain joins TRBV6-1 and TRBJ2-1; 7 bases agree with TRBD2. The CDR3 sequence is 16 residues long. Germline V lookup: CDR1 MNHNS, CDR2 SASEGT. The CDR3 DNA is TGTGCCTGCACCCCTTATCCTAGCGGAGGCTACAATGAGCAGTCCTTC. Translated: CACTPYPSGGYNEQSF.

On this clonotype: One junction end does not reproduce the germline sequence, and a read error may be involved. The V call is TRBV29-1, the J call TRBJ2-1; D gene ambiguous. This CDR3 is built from 14 residues. In germline, CDR1 is SQVTM, CDR2 ANQGSEA. CDR3 nucleotides: TGCAGCATTGTTCGGACGGAATCCTACAATGAGCAGTCCTTC. This translates into CSIVRTESYNEQSF.

Worth noting for this clonotype: It is likely a read error, because the conserved phenylalanine at the end of the CDR3 is missing. The chain is built from TRBV4-2 and TRBJ2-3; D is unresolved. This CDR3 region has 14 residues. Germline CDR1 is LGHNA and CDR2 is YNFKEQ. The CDR3 DNA is TGTGCCAGCAGCCAAGGGGGTGCATCAGACACGCAGTATTAT. Translating gives CASSQGGASDTQYY.